Below, one T cell receptor beta chain is given with its context. Antigen specificity is unknown. This entry comes from a study of T cells expressing NK-cell markers. On the study more broadly: It was sorted CD3+CD56+NKG2C+, CD3+CD56+NKG2C- and CD3+CD56-NKG2C+ T cells that supplied the TCR beta repertoires. Serological testing identified seven of the eight sequenced donors as HCMV-seropositive and one as seronegative.

This CDR3 is 13 amino acids long. CDR1 is SGHRS, CDR2 YFSETQ, per germline. Findings of the study overall: Dominance of the CD3+CD56-NKG2C+ fraction by these clonotypes also held in several donors.

The authors generated TCR beta cDNA through 5'RACE template switching with UMIs. TCRdb re-called the 5' RACE reads; one entry per CDR3 protein, DNA not given. The table lists fewer than 300,000 distinct CDR3 sequences, with around 4.3% in the top ten. The rearrangement joins TRBV5-1 to TRBJ1-6. What was sequenced was blood T cells: a sorted CD56 or NKG2C T cell subset, CD4+ or CD8+ T cells, or bulk PBMC T cells (not recorded which). The TCR was taken from a woman between 18 and 75 years old in good health. CDR3 residues: CASSLVVNSPLHF.